These 20 T cell receptor beta chains came from one sample sequenced in a study of neurological immune-mediated disorders. TCRdb re-called the 5' RACE reads with MiXCR, one entry per CDR3 protein. The sample lists under 45,000 distinct CDR3 sequences, roughly 2.5% occurring once. Material: PBMCs. The receptors come from a man in his fifties or sixties with multiple sclerosis.

This clonotype has just a few counts. Just one base apart from a much larger clone, this may be a read error. The chain carries TRBV19 and TRBJ1-2; D gene unclear. Germline values: CDR1 LNHDA, CDR2 SQIVND (reference sequence). Trimming took off 3 bases at V and 9 bases at J, with 8 bases between the two ends. The CDR3 runs to 11 residues. Here the CDR3 reads CASSIYGSYTF. DNA for the CDR3: TGTGCCAGTAGTATTTACGGTAGCTACACCTTC. Supplemented by reference TRBV19 and TRBJ1-2, the full variable domain reads DGGITQSPKYLFRKEGQNVTLSCEQNLNHDAMYWYRQDPGQGLRLIYYSQIVNDFQKGDIAEGYSVSREKKESFPLTVTSAQKNPTAFYLCASSIYGSYTFGSGTRLTVV.

Many counts were recorded for this clonotype. The chain couples TRBV5-1 to TRBJ2-7, with D tentatively TRBD1 (5 bases). Trimming took off 5 bases at V and 4 bases at J, with 19 bases between the two ends. From germline, CDR1 is SGHRS and CDR2 YFSETQ. The CDR3 runs 15 residues. CDR3 DNA sequence: TGCGCCAGCAGTTCGCAGGGTAGTAGTTATTACGAGCAGTACTTC. This translates into CASSSQGSSYYEQYF.

This clonotype has at least ten counts. J is TRBJ1-2 and V is TRBV5-6, with 7 positions matching TRBD1. The CDR3 covers 16 residues. Germline lookup yields CDR1 SGHDT and CDR2 YYEEEE. V shed 5 bases, J shed 1 base, and the junction held 11 bases outside the gene matches. CDR3 sequence: CASSRRGTALNYGYTF. The CDR3 DNA sequence: TGTGCCAGCAGTAGACGAGGGACAGCCCTTAACTATGGCTACACCTTC.

The sample holds many counts of this clonotype. This chain connects TRBV27 to TRBJ1-1, with no clear D. The CDR3 totals 13 residues. Deletions cut 3 bases from V and 1 base from J, with 6 bases between. Germline V gene lookup returns CDR1 MNHEY and CDR2 SMNVEV (reference sequence). CDR3 loop: CASSFTANTEAFF. CDR3 DNA: TGTGCCAGCAGTTTTACAGCGAACACTGAAGCTTTCTTT.

This clonotype was counted at least ten times. This rearrangement joins TRBV3-1 to TRBJ2-5, with TRBD1 matching 11 bases. V dropped 6 bases and J dropped 7; count of bases not matched to a gene: 4. CDR1 is LGHDT and CDR2 is YNNKEL in the germline V gene (reference sequence). CDR3 length: 13 residues. The CDR3 region is CASSRTGGLTQYF. The CDR3 DNA reads as TGTGCCAGCAGTCGGACAGGGGGCCTGACCCAGTACTTC.

This clonotype was seen many times. This chain connects TRBV12-3 or TRBV12-4 to TRBJ1-3; D is unclear. This CDR3 has 15 residues. Trimming stripped 7 bases from V and 3 bases from J, with 16 bases between. CDR3 in amino acids: CASIGDVAGGNTIYF. DNA of the CDR3: TGTGCCAGCATTGGAGACGTGGCCGGTGGAAACACCATATATTTT.

This clonotype was seen many times. The chain joins TRBV5-1 to TRBJ2-1, with D maybe TRBD2 (6 bases). Trimming removed 5 bases from V and 9 bases from J, with 12 bases in between. This CDR3 has 12 amino acids. Germline CDR1 reads SGHRS; CDR2 reads YFSETQ. DNA for the CDR3: TGCGCCAGCAGTCCTGGGGGGACTGAGCAGTTCTTC. It yields the protein CASSPGGTEQFF.

This clonotype came up many times. V is TRBV6-5 and J is TRBJ2-2, with D perhaps TRBD2 (5 bases). Germline-derived CDR1 and CDR2 are MNHEY and SVGAGI. The CDR3 sequence is 16 residues long. Between the trimmed V and J ends, which lost 0 bases and 5 bases, there was a span of 13 bases. In nucleotides, the CDR3 is TGTGCCAGCAGTTACTCGGGGTGGGAGAGTACCGGGGAGCTGTTTTTT. It translates to CASSYSGWESTGELFF.

This clonotype was counted many times. The V gene is TRBV5-6, the J gene TRBJ1-4, with D perhaps matching TRBD1 (5 bases). Looked up from germline, CDR1 is SGHDT and CDR2 is YYEEEE. This CDR3 comprises 14 residues. V lost 2 bases and J lost 4, with 9 bases in between. CDR3 loop: CASSLGTGNEKLFF. The CDR3 coding sequence is TGTGCCAGCAGCTTAGGGACTGGTAATGAAAAACTGTTTTTT.

This clonotype came up many times. V and J are TRBV20-1 and TRBJ1-6; possibly TRBD1 for D (5 bases). The V end lost 1 base, the J end lost 7 bases, and 11 bases lay between the germline ends. The CDR3 is made up of 14 amino acids. CDR1 DFQATT and CDR2 SNEGSKA come from the germline V gene (reference sequence). CDR3: CSARAESGNSPLHF. CDR3 nucleotide sequence: TGCAGTGCTAGAGCAGAGTCAGGGAATTCACCCCTCCACTTT.

Ten or more counts support this clonotype. The chain links TRBV7-8 to TRBJ2-3; 7 nucleotides align to TRBD1. Trimming cost V 5 bases and J 2 bases; bases outside gene matches: 10. CDR1 and CDR2 from the germline V gene are SGHVS and FQNEAQ. This CDR3 region has 16 residues. The chain's CDR3 is CASSLYGTANTDTQYF. In nucleotides, the CDR3 is TGTGCCAGCAGCCTATACGGGACAGCGAACACAGATACGCAGTATTTT.

Points on this clonotype: A much more abundant neighbour one base away suggests this may be a read error. This chain connects TRBV2 to TRBJ1-5, with D possibly matching TRBD1 (6 bases). The CDR3 loop spans 14 amino acids. Germline values: CDR1 SNHLY, CDR2 FYNNEI. CDR3 DNA sequence: TGTGCCAGCAAAATGACAGGTTCCCGTCAGCCCCAGAATTTT. Amino acid sequence: CASKMTGSRQPQNF.

This clonotype has at least ten counts. In DNA form, the CDR3 reads TGCAGCGTGGTGCGACAGGGTGTTGTAGGAGATACGCAGTATTTT. This encodes CSVVRQGVVGDTQYF. V usage is TRBV29-1 and J usage is TRBJ2-3; 7 positions match TRBD1. The V segment lost 6 bases and the J segment 5 bases; nucleotides outside the gene matches: 14. Germline-derived CDR1 and CDR2 are SQVTM and ANQGSEA. The CDR3 covers 15 residues.

This clonotype was seen at least ten times. At one boundary the junction diverges from the germline segment, which might be a read error. The V call is TRBV24-1, the J call TRBJ1-5; a weak D match, TRBD1 (5 bases). There are 14 residues in the CDR3. CDR1 is KGHDR and CDR2 is SFDVKD in the germline V gene. The DNA for the CDR3 is TGTGCCACCAGTGGTACAGGAATGAATCAGCCCCAGAATTTT. It is translated as CATSGTGMNQPQNF.

This clonotype was recorded many times. This rearrangement joins TRBV7-2 to TRBJ1-2, with D uncertain. CDR3 length equals 14 residues. V was trimmed by 4 bases and J by 4 bases, leaving 13 bases between them. Germline assignment: CDR1 SGHTA and CDR2 FQGNSA. CDR3 nucleotides: TGTGCCAGCAGCTGGAACAACCCACTCTATGGCTACACCTTC. This encodes CASSWNNPLYGYTF. Using reference TRBV7-2 and TRBJ1-2 for the parts outside the CDR3, the full variable domain is GAGVSQSPSNKVTEKGKDVELRCDPISGHTALYWYRQSLGQGLEFLIYFQGNSAPDKSGLPSDRFSAERTGGSVSTLTIQRTQQEDSAVYLCASSWNNPLYGYTFGSGTRLTVV.

This clonotype was detected ten times or more. The chain uses TRBV5-1 and TRBJ2-7; TRBD1 matches at 7 bases. The CDR3 is 13 amino acids. In germline, CDR1 is SGHRS, CDR2 YFSETQ. With 4 bases clipped from V and 7 bases from J, the junction kept 8 bases outside the gene matches. CDR3 residues: CASSDMTGLEQYF. CDR3 coding DNA: TGCGCCAGCAGCGACATGACAGGGTTGGAGCAGTACTTC.

The sample holds many counts of this clonotype. The V and J genes are TRBV5-1 and TRBJ2-7; possibly TRBD1 for D (5 bases). Germline loops: CDR1 SGHRS, CDR2 YFSETQ. The V end lost 0 bases, the J end lost 2 bases, and 15 bases lay between the germline ends. The CDR3 is made up of 16 amino acids. The CDR3 sequence: CASSLGPAQGTYEQYF. As DNA, the CDR3 is TGCGCCAGCAGCTTGGGCCCCGCGCAGGGAACCTACGAGCAGTACTTC.

The chain carries TRBV7-9 and TRBJ2-3; 13 bases agree with TRBD2. V trimming: 5 bases; J trimming: 1 base; junction bases outside the gene matches: 6. The length of the CDR3 is 17 residues. CDR1 is SEHNR and CDR2 is FQNEAQ in the germline V gene (reference sequence). The CDR3, as DNA: TGTGCCAGCAGCCGAGGACTAGCGGGGGCCGGCACAGATACGCAGTATTTT. It is translated as CASSRGLAGAGTDTQYF. The full variable domain, in which reference TRBV7-9 and TRBJ2-3 provide the parts outside the CDR3, is DTGVSQNPRHKITKRGQNVTFRCDPISEHNRLYWYRQTLGQGPEFLTYFQNEAQLEKSRLLSDRFSAERPKGSFSTLEIQRTEQGDSAMYLCASSRGLAGAGTDTQYFGPGTRLTVL.

This clonotype was recorded many times. The genes are TRBV5-1 and TRBJ1-1, with D maybe TRBD1 (5 bases). This CDR3 has 15 residues. V dropped 3 bases and J dropped 1 base, with 13 bases sitting between them. Germline V lookup: CDR1 SGHRS, CDR2 YFSETQ. The CDR3 is CASSYSGPTNTEAFF. As DNA, the CDR3 is TGCGCCAGCAGCTATTCGGGACCGACGAACACTGAAGCTTTCTTT.

This clonotype was counted many times. This chain joins TRBV12-3 or TRBV12-4 and TRBJ2-4; D is perhaps TRBD2 (6 bases). This CDR3 comprises 15 residues. Between the trimmed V and J ends, which lost 3 bases and 0 bases, there was a span of 9 bases. For the CDR3, the DNA is TGTGCCAGCAGTTTTGGGGGGTTAGCCAAAAACATTCAGTACTTC. Translating gives CASSFGGLAKNIQYF.